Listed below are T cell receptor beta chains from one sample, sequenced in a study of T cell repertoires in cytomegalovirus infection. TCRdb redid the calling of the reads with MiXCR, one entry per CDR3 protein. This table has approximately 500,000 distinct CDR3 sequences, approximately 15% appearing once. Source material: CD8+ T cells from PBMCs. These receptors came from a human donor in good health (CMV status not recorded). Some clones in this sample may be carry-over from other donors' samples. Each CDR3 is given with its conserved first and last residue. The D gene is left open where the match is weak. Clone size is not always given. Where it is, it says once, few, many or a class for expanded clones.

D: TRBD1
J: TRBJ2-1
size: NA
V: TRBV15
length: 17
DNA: TGTGCCACCAGCGCCGCCGGGACAGGGATCCTAGGCAATGAGCAGTTCTTC
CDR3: CATSAAGTGILGNEQFF

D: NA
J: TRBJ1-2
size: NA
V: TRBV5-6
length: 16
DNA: TGTGCCAGCAGCCCCCCCCGGAGGCAGACGAGAGATGGCTACACCTTC
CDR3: CASSPPRRQTRDGYTF

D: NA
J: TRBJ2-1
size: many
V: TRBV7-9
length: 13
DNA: TGTGCCAGCAGCTTAGATCCGGGGGCTCTACGATGGTTC
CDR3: CASSLDPGALRWF

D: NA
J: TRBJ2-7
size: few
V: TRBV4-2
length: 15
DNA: TGTGCCAGCAGCCAAAAGGACTCCCGGGCCTACGAGCAGTACTTC
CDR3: CASSQKDSRAYEQYF

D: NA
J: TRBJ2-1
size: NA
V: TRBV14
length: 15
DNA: TGTGCCAGCAGCCAAGTGTCCAGCTCCCTATATGAGCAGTTCTTC
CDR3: CASSQVSSSLYEQFF

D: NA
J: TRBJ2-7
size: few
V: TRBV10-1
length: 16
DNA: TGCGCCAGCAGCAGTCTTACCCGGCCCCGGGGGAACGAGCAGTACTTC
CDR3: CASSSLTRPRGNEQYF

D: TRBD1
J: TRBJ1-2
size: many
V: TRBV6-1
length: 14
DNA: TGTGCCAGCAGTGAACTTGTGACAGGGGACCGCTACACCTTC
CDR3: CASSELVTGDRYTF

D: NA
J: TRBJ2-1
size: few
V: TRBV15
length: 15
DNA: TGTGCCACCAGCAGAGATCAGGGGACAAACAATGAGCAGTTCTTC
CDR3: CATSRDQGTNNEQFF

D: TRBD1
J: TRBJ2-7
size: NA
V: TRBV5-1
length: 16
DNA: TGCGCCAGCAACTATACAGGGGCCGTCACCCCCTACGAGCAGTACTTC
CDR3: CASNYTGAVTPYEQYF

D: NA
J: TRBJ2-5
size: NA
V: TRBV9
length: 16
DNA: TGTGCCAGCAGCCCCGTGACAGTCACAATGGTTGAGACCCAGTACTTC
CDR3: CASSPVTVTMVETQYF

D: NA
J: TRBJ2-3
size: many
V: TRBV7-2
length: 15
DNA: TGTGCCAGCAGCCCAGACGGGGGTTTCATGAATACGCAGTATTTT
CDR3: CASSPDGGFMNTQYF

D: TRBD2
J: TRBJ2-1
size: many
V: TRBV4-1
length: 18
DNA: TGCGCCAGCAGCCCGGGACTAGCGGGGGGGTCCCCTTACAATGAGCAGTTCTTC
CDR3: CASSPGLAGGSPYNEQFF

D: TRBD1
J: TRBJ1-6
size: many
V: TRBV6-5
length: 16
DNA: TGTGCCAGCAGTTACTCTCCAGGGGGAATTAATTCACCCCTCCACTTT
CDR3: CASSYSPGGINSPLHF

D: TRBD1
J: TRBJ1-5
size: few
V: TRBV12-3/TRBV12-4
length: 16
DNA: TGTGCCAGCAGTTCGGGCCAGGACAGGATCAATCAGCCCCAGCATTTT
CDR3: CASSSGQDRINQPQHF

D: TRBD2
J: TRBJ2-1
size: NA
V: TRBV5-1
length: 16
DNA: TGCGCCAGCAGCTTGGGGGGACTAGGAGCTTACAATGAGCAGTTCTTC
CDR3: CASSLGGLGAYNEQFF

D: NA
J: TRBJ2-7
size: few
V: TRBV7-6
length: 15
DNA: TGTGCCAGCAGCAATAAGGGGCCCTGGGTAGACGAGCAGTACTTC
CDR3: CASSNKGPWVDEQYF

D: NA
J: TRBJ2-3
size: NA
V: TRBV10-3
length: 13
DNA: TGTGCCATCGGGGGACAAAGCACAGATACGCAGTATTTT
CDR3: CAIGGQSTDTQYF

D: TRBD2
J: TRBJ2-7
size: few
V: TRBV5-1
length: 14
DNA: TGCGCCAGCAGCTCGTGGGGGGGAGACTACGAGCAGTACTTC
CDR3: CASSSWGGDYEQYF

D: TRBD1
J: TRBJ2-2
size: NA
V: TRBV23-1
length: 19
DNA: TGCGCCAGCAGTCCCCCCCCGGACAGGAGCTACAAGAACACCGGGGAGCTGTTTTTT
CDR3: CASSPPPDRSYKNTGELFF

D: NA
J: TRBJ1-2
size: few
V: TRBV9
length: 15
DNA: TGTGCCAGCAGCGTAGATGACAGCGGTGTCTATGGCTACACCTTC
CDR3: CASSVDDSGVYGYTF

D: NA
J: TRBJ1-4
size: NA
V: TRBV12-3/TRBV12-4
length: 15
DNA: TGTGCCAGCAGTTTAGCTGGGGACAAAAAACGGAAACTGTTTTTT
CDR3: CASSLAGDKKRKLFF

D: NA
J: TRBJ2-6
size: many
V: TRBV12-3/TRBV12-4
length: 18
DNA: TGTGCCAGCAGTTTGCCAGGGGTCGATAGCTCTGGGGCCAACGTCCTGACTTTC
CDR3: CASSLPGVDSSGANVLTF

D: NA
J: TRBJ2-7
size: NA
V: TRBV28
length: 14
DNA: TGTGCCAGCACCGCGCCAACGCTTTCCTACGAGCAGTACTTC
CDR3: CASTAPTLSYEQYF

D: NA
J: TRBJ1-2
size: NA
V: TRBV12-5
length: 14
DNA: TGTGCTAGTGGTTTGGTAGGGAGTGTCTATGGCTACACCTTC
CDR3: CASGLVGSVYGYTF

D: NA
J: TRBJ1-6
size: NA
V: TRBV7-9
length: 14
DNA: TGTGCCTTAAACCCCGGGACGGTGAATTCACCCCTCCACTTT
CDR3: CALNPGTVNSPLHF

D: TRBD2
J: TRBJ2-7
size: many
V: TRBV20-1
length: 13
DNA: TGCAGTGCTACAACTAGCGGGAGGTACGAGCAGTACTTC
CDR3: CSATTSGRYEQYF

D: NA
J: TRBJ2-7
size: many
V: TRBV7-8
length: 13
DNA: TGTGCCAGCACCAAGACTGATACCTACGAGCAGTACTTC
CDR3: CASTKTDTYEQYF

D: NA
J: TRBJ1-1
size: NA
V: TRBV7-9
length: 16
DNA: TGTGCCAGCAGCTCTATCGGGACGACAGGGAACACTGAAGCTTTCTTT
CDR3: CASSSIGTTGNTEAFF

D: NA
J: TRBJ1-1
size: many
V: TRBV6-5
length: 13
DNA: TGTGCCAGCAGTCCCGGGCCCAGGACTGAAGCTTTCTTT
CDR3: CASSPGPRTEAFF

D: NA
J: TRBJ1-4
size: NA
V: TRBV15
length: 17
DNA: TGTGCCACCAGCAGAGCCAACCTCAGGGAAGACGGAGAAAAACTGTTTTTT
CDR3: CATSRANLREDGEKLFF

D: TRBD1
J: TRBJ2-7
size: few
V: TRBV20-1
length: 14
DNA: TGCAGTGCTAGGGTGCAGGGGGCAGGCTACGAGCAGTACTTC
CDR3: CSARVQGAGYEQYF

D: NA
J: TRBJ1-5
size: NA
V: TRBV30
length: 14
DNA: TGTGCCTGGACCCGAGTGAAGGGGTGGCAGCCCCAGCATTTT
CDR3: CAWTRVKGWQPQHF

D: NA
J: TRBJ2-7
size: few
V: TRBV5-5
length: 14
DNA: TGTGCCAGCAGCTTGGTTCGGGTTTTTGACGAGCAGTACTTC
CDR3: CASSLVRVFDEQYF